This T cell receptor beta chain was captured by sequencing in a study of blood T cell repertoires in COVID-19 (dated by TCRdb to the early 2020s). Study-level background: Samples covering the acute and convalescent phases of COVID-19 were provided by collaborators in the United States, Italy and Spain. The prospective study material was composed of cDNA or gDNA derived from T cells, B-cell-depleted T cells, or PBMCs. Subjects who had been exposed to COVID-19, were actively infected with it, or had recovered from it provided the deeply sampled blood TCRbeta repertoires that made up the dataset. The repertoires were released in a freely available public database meant as a resource for research on the immune response to SARS-CoV-2. Samples came from the ongoing ImmuneRACE study (first 160 participants) plus 1,254 subjects from 6 global collaborators. Sample metadata almost always included a de-identified subject ID, COVID-19 status, age in years and sex. Where HLA class I and class II types were available, the types were taken from metadata supplied by the sample provider, not from assay-based typing. The paper as a whole reports these results and caveats: The quantity of clinical and demographic metadata differed by source and by participant and was supplied without curation.

There are 15 amino acids in the CDR3, from cysteine to phenylalanine inclusive. CDR3 DNA only is kept here, 45 bases in frame from base 1. For CDR1 and CDR2, the germline V gene lists SGHTA and FQGTGA. Trimming leaves V shorter by 5 bases and J shorter by 6 bases, with the junction holding 9 bases beyond the gene matches. With respect to this clone: It lacks a known antigen. Per-base quality was not reported, and no clone a single base away is much larger than it.

Whole blood was collected in K2EDTA tubes by collaborating institutions according to the institutions' own protocols. Collaborator samples were shipped for TCRbeta analysis as frozen whole blood, isolated PBMCs, or DNA extracted from either sample type. The immunoSEQ Assay, a bias-controlled multiplex PCR, was used to amplify TCRbeta CDR3 regions from genomic DNA. Regarding the original processing steps: Nucleated cell counts per sample were estimated from amplification of reference gene primers within the assay. To quantify the absolute abundance of each unique TCRbeta CDR3 rearrangement, sequence reads were collapsed and filtered. For each sample, productive Simpson clonality was calculated as the square root of Simpson's diversity index across productive rearrangements. TCRdb obtained this table from immuneACCESS and retained in-frame rearrangements with V and J assigned. These tables miss some clones; where compared with another copy, unresolved V genes account for less than half of the shortfall, and the remainder is unexplained. V and J calls plus clone size are reproduced from that table; the DNA served to infer D and trimming. The table for this sample lists roughly 300,000 clones; 85% of them were counted only once. Clones ranked in the top ten supply 13% of the sample.

The chain joins TRBV7-3 to TRBJ2-1; TRBD1 lines up with 8 middle nucleotides. The receptor comes from a human donor in a cohort sampled during active COVID-19. What was sequenced was peripheral blood. The CDR3 protein sequence reads: CASSQGAKVTNEQFF. The DNA sequence reads TGTGCCAGCAGCCAGGGGGCTAAAGTCACCAATGAGCAGTTCTTC.